The clone carrying this T cell receptor (beta chain) came up a few times. The data were obtained in a study of T-cell memory formation after mild COVID-19. TCRdb recomputed calls from the 5' RACE reads with MiXCR, one row per CDR3 protein. This table holds fewer than 500,000 distinct CDR3 sequences, nearly 25% found once. The CDR3 extends over 14 amino acids. Between the trimmed V and J ends, which lost 6 bases and 4 bases, there was a span of 15 bases. J is TRBJ1-2 and V is TRBV12-3 or TRBV12-4, with TRBD1 as a possible D gene (6 bases). The sample was PBMCs or a T cell subset sorted from them (not recorded which). The receptor comes from an adult woman who had mild COVID-19 (a few samples of this study predate the infection). Cell type and time point are not known. This chain's CDR3 is CASSPGANLYGYTF. The CDR3 bases are TGTGCCAGCAGCCCAGGGGCGAACCTCTATGGCTACACCTTC.